This T cell receptor beta chain was sequenced in a study of glioma-infiltrating T cells after dendritic cell vaccination. Amplification used 60 V beta primers and 13 J beta primers. TCRdb's copy holds only in-frame clones and misses some; the assay was immunoSEQ multiplex PCR. The sample lists 60,000 or so clones; approximately 89% were seen once. The CDR3 length is 13 residues. Germline trimming cut 4 bases from V and 7 bases from J; bases unmatched to any gene: 10. Germline lookup yields CDR1 GTSNPN and CDR2 SVGIG (reference sequence). This sample's time point: after dendritic cell vaccination, including at tumor progression/relapse.

The chain employs TRBV30 and TRBJ2-7, with 7 nucleotides matching TRBD1. The clonotype originates from a human donor with glioblastoma. The sequencing here drew on blood, taken after dendritic cell vaccination. CDR3 sequence: CAWTRQGFREQYF. In DNA, the CDR3 is TGTGCCTGGACGCGACAGGGCTTTAGGGAGCAGTACTTC. Drawing the rest from reference TRBV30 and TRBJ2-7, the complete variable domain is SQTIHQWPATLVQPVGSPLSLECTVEGTSNPNLYWYRQAAGRGLQLLFYSVGIGQISSEVPQNLSASRPQDRQFILSSKKLLLSDSGFYLCAWTRQGFREQYFGPGTRLTVT.